This T cell receptor (beta chain) was recorded in a study of T cells in localized non-small cell lung cancer. Regarding the study as a whole: There was higher T cell clonality in uninvolved adjacent lung than in tumor, and it was highest there. Investigators sequenced only a single tumor region, leaving heterogeneity possible. Adjacent lung was found to contain a median about 60 of the top 100 tumor clones. Blood T cell density predicted longer survival; adjacent-lung clonality, shorter.

Profiling relied on immunoSEQ multiplex PCR, and the TCRdb table lists in-frame clones only, not all of them. The sample gives approximately 140,000 clones, roughly 90% of which show up once; around 1.7% is in the top ten. As for this clone: Its antigen is as yet unknown.

The sequence derives from a female donor older than 55 with stage I lung adenocarcinoma. Sequences were derived from peripheral blood, sampled before any cancer treatment.

The CDR3 nucleotides read TGTGCCAGCAGACCCCCCGGTAGCAATCAGCCCCAGCATTTT. Translation gives CASRPPGSNQPQHF. V usage is TRBV28 and J usage is TRBJ1-5; no reliable D call. The length of the CDR3 is 14 residues. The V gene lost 6 bases and the J gene lost 0 bases, with 9 bases spanning the gap. Germline V gene sequence: CDR1 MDHEN, CDR2 SYDVKM.